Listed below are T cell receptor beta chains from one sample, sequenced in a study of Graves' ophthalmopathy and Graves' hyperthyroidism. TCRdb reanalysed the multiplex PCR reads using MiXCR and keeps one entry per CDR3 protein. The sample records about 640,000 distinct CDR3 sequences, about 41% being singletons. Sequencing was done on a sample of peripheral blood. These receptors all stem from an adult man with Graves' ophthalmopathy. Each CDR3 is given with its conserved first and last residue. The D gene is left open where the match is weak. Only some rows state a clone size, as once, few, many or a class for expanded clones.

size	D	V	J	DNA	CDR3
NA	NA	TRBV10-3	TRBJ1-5	TGTGCCATCAGTGCTGAGCGGGAGCAGCCCCAGCATTTT	CAISAEREQPQHF
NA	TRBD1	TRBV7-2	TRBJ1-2	TGCGCCAGCAGCCCGCGTGGACAGGCGGGACTCTATGGCTACACCTTC	CASSPRGQAGLYGYTF
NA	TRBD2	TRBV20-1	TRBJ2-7	TGCAGTGCTAGAGACTCTAGCGGGGGGGCCTACGAGCAGTACTTC	CSARDSSGGAYEQYF
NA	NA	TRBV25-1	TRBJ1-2	TGTGCTAGTAACAGACGGCACTATGGCTACACCTTC	CASNRRHYGYTF
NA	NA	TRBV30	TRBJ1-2	TGTGCCTGGAGTGTAGCGGACCTGTACACCTTC	CAWSVADLYTF
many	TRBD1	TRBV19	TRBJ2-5	TGTGCCAGTGGCCTAGGACAGGGGATCGAGACCCAGTACTTC	CASGLGQGIETQYF
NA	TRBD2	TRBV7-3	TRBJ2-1	TGTGCCAGCAGTCGACTAGCGTCTGAGCAGTTCTTC	CASSRLASEQFF
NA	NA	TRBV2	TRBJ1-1	TGTGCCAGCAGTTTCGGGGGCGCTCGGAACACTGAAGCTTTCTTT	CASSFGGARNTEAFF
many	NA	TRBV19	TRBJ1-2	TGTGCCAGTAACCACTACGGGGGAGGCGATGGCTACACCTTC	CASNHYGGGDGYTF
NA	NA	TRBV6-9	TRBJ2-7	TGTGCCAGCAGTTACTGTTTGGGCTCCTCAGCCTACGAGCAGTACTTC	CASSYCLGSSAYEQYF
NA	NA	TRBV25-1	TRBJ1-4	TGTGCCAGCAGTGAACAGGGGACCTATGGCACTAATGAAAAACTGTTTTTT	CASSEQGTYGTNEKLFF
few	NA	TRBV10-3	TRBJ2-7	TGTGCCAGCAGTTACCCATGGGGCAGGGCCTACGAGCAGTACTTC	CASSYPWGRAYEQYF
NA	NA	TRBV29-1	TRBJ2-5	TGCAGCGTTGAAGATACGAGGCGAGCCGAAGAGACCCAGTACTTC	CSVEDTRRAEETQYF
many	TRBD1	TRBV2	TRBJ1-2	TGTGCCAGCAGGGAGGGACAGTACTATGGCTACACCTTC	CASREGQYYGYTF
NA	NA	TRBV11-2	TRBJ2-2	TGTGCCAGCAGCGCGGGCGGGGAGCTGTTTTTT	CASSAGGELFF
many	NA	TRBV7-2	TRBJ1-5	TGTGCCAGCAGCTTAGATTTAAGCAATCAGCCCCAGCATTTT	CASSLDLSNQPQHF
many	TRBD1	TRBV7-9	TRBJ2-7	TGTGCCAGCAGCCCGACAGGGGCCGAGCAGTACTTC	CASSPTGAEQYF